These T cell receptor beta chains were read from a single sample in a study of T-cell memory formation after mild COVID-19. TCRdb redid the calling of the 5' RACE reads with MiXCR, one entry per CDR3 protein. The sample holds more than 450,000 distinct CDR3 sequences, roughly 18% seen once. Material: PBMCs or a T cell subset sorted from them (not recorded which). These receptors all come from an adult woman who had mild COVID-19 (a few samples of this study predate the infection). Cell type and time point are not known. Each CDR3 is given without its conserved first and last residue.

J gene	V gene	CDR3 protein
TRBJ2-1	TRBV29-1	SVEDGPYNEQF
TRBJ2-3	TRBV5-1	ASSPLTGQDTQY
TRBJ2-7	TRBV20-1	SVIDARSSGSNEQY
TRBJ1-1	TRBV7-2	ASSRIQGVGAF
TRBJ1-1	TRBV12-3/TRBV12-4	ASSLGYRAEAF
TRBJ2-7	TRBV15	ATRQGSSYEQY
TRBJ1-3	TRBV12-3/TRBV12-4	ASSWVSGNTIY
TRBJ1-5	TRBV6-2/TRBV6-3	ASSYEEGDIGNQPQH
TRBJ1-6	TRBV7-9	ASRRWGIYNSPLH
TRBJ1-2	TRBV20-1	SAPGTPLTRNYGYT
TRBJ2-7	TRBV7-2	ASSLARASGEQY
TRBJ2-2	TRBV6-6	ASSGSYPNTGELF
TRBJ2-7	TRBV15	ATSSPPGQGAAYEQY
TRBJ2-1	TRBV15	ATSRDLLQGDEQF
TRBJ1-5	TRBV4-1	ASSQATGTQYAQH
TRBJ2-1	TRBV7-9	ASSSPPGSSYNEQF
TRBJ1-5	TRBV18	ASSPRTGISQPQH
TRBJ2-7	TRBV5-1	ASSWGQGGRTLYEQY
TRBJ1-1	TRBV5-1	ASSLPGQVNTEAF
TRBJ2-2	TRBV6-1	ASSEFRNTGELF
TRBJ2-3	TRBV15	ATRDRYTDTQY
TRBJ1-1	TRBV4-1	ASSQEERGTEAF
TRBJ2-2	TRBV7-9	ASSLHWLTSGANTGELF
TRBJ2-1	TRBV20-1	SAEASGGNNEQF
TRBJ1-5	TRBV4-1	ASSPTATNQPQH
TRBJ1-2	TRBV21-1	ASSKSALARDTEQNYGYT
TRBJ2-5	TRBV4-3	ASSPGPWETQY
TRBJ2-7	TRBV2	ASDAGGRTGWASEQY
TRBJ2-5	TRBV4-2	ASSRAGGTYQETQY
TRBJ1-2	TRBV4-1	ASSLRGQGAYGYT
TRBJ2-3	TRBV9	ASSVANYAGRHTQY
TRBJ2-3	TRBV12-5	ASGAGTSPSTDTQY
TRBJ2-1	TRBV19	ASSLPGGESDNEQF
TRBJ2-1	TRBV5-4	ASSLDGGNEQF
TRBJ2-7	TRBV7-9	ASSPLGFERTYEQY
TRBJ2-1	TRBV24-1	ATSDPLAEPWNEQF
TRBJ1-6	TRBV12-3/TRBV12-4	ASSWRDRGSPLH